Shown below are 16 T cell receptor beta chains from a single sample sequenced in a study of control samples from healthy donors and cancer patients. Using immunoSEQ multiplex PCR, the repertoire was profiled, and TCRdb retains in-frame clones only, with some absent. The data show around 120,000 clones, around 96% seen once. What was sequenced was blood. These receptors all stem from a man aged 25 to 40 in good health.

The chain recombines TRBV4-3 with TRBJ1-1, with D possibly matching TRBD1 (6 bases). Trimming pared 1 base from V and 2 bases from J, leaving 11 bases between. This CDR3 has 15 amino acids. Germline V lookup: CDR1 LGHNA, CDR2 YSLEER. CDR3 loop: CASSQVGRGNTEAFF. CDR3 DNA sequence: TGCGCCAGCAGCCAAGTTGGCAGGGGAAACACTGAAGCTTTCTTT.

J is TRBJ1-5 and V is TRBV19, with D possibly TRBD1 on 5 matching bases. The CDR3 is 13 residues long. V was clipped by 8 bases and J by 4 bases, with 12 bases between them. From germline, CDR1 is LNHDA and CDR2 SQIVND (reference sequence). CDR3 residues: CASGTGPNQPQHF. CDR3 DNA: TGTGCCAGTGGAACGGGACCGAATCAGCCCCAGCATTTT.

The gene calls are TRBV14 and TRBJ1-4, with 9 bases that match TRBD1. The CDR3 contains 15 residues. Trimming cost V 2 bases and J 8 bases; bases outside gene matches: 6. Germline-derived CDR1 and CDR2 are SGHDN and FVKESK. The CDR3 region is CASSQRTGEREKLFF. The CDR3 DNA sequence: TGTGCCAGCAGCCAAAGGACAGGGGAGAGAGAAAAACTGTTTTTT.

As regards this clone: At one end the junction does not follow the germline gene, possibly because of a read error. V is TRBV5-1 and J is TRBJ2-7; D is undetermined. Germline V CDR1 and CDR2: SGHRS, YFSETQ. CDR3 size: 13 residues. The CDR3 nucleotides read TGCGCCAGCAGCTTGGCGCACTCCAACGAGCAGTACTTC. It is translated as CASSLAHSNEQYF.

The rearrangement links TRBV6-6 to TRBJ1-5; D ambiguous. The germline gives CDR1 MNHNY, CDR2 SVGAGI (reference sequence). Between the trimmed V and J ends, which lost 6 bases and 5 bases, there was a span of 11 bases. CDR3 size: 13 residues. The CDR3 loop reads CASRDPAHQPQHF. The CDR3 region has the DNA TGTGCCAGCAGAGACCCGGCGCATCAGCCCCAGCATTTT.

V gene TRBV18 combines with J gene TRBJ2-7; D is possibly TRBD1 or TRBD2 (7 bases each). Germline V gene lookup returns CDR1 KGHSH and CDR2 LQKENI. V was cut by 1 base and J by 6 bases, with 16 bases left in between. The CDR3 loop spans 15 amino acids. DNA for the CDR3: TGTGCCAGCTCACCACGCGTCGCAGGGGGGGGCGAGCAGTACTTC. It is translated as CASSPRVAGGGEQYF.

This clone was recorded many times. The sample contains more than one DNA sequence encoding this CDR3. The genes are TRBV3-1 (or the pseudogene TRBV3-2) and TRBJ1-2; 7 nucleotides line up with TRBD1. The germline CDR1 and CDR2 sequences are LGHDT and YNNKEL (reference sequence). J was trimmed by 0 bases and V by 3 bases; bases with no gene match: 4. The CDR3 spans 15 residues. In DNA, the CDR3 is TGTGCCAGCAGCCAGGCCGGGACAGCTAACTATGGCTACACCTTC. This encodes CASSQAGTANYGYTF.

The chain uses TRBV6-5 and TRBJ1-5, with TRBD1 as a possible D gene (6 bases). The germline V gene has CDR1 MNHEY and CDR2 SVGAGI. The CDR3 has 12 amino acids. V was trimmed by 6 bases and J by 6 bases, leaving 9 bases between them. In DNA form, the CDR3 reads TGTGCCAGCAGGACAGGTTTTCAGCCCCAGCATTTT. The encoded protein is CASRTGFQPQHF.

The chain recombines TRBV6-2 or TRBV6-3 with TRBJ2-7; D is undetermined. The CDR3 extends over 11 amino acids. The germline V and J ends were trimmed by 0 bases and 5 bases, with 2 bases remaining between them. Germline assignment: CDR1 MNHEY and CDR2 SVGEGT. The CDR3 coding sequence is TGTGCCAGCAGTTACTCACACGAGCAGTACTTC. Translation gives CASSYSHEQYF.

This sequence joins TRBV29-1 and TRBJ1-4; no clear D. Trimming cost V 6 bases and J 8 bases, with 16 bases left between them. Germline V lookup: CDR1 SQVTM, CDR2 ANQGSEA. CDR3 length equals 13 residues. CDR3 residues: CSVSGPLGEKLFF. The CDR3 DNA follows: TGCAGCGTATCGGGCCCTCTGGGGGAAAAACTGTTTTTT.

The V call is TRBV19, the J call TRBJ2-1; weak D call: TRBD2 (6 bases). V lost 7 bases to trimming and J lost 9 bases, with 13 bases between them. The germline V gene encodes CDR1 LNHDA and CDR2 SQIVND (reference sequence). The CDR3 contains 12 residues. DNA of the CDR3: TGTGCCAGTATAGGGACTTGGGGTGAGCAGTTCTTC. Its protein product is CASIGTWGEQFF.

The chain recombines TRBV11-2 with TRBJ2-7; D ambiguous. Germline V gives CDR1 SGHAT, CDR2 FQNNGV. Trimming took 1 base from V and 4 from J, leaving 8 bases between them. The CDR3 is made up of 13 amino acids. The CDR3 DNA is TGTGCCAGCAGCTTAGTGTTCGGGTACGAGCAGTACTTC. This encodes CASSLVFGYEQYF.

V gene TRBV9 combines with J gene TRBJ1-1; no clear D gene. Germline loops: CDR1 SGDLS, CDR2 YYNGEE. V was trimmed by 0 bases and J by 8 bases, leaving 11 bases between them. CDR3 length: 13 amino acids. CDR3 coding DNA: TGTGCCAGCAGCGTAGACCAAAGAGGAGAAGCTTTCTTT. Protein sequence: CASSVDQRGEAFF.

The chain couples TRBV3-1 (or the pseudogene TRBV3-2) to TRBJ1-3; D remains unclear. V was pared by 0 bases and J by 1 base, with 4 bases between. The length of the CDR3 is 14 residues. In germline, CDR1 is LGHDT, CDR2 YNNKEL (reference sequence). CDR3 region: CASSQDLSGNTIYF. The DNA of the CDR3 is TGTGCCAGCAGCCAAGATCTGTCTGGAAACACCATATATTTT.

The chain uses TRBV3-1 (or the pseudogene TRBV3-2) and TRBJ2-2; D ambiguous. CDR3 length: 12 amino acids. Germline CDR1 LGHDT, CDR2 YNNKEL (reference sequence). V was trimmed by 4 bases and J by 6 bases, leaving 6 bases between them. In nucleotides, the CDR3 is TGTGCCAGCAGCCTACGATCCGGGGAGCTGTTTTTT. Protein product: CASSLRSGELFF.

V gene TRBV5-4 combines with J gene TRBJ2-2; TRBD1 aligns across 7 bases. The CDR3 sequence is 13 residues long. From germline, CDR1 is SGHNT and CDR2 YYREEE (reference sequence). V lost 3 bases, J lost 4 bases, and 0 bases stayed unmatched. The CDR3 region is CASSWDSTGELFF. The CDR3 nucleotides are TGTGCCAGCAGCTGGGACAGCACCGGGGAGCTGTTTTTT.